The rows below give T cell receptor beta chains drawn from one sample of a study of blood T cell repertoires in COVID-19. TCRdb keeps only in-frame clones here, not all; method: immunoSEQ multiplex PCR. This table holds over 95,000 clones, over 75% found once. Input material: peripheral blood. These TCRs come from a woman aged 70-85 years who had recovered from COVID-19. The CDR3 runs from the conserved cysteine through the conserved F or W. A D gene is named only where the DNA matches it firmly. Where a row states a size, it is once, few, many or the class of an expanded clone; other rows omit it.

V gene: TRBV5-1; clone size: .; J gene: TRBJ1-4; D gene: .; CDR3 DNA: TGCGCCAGCAGCTTGGGGGGCAGGGGTGAACTGTTTTTT; CDR3 protein: CASSLGGRGELFF
V gene: TRBV5-1; clone size: .; J gene: TRBJ2-7; D gene: .; CDR3 DNA: TGCGCCAGCAGCTTTTTATACGAGCAGTACTTC; CDR3 protein: CASSFLYEQYF
V gene: TRBV30; clone size: once; J gene: TRBJ1-1; D gene: .; CDR3 DNA: TGTGCCTGGAGTGTACTGGGGCATGCCACTGAAGCTTTCTTT; CDR3 protein: CAWSVLGHATEAFF
V gene: TRBV19; clone size: .; J gene: TRBJ2-7; D gene: TRBD2; CDR3 DNA: TGTGCCAGTACCCCGGGGAGGGCCTACGAGCAGTACTTC; CDR3 protein: CASTPGRAYEQYF
V gene: TRBV18; clone size: .; J gene: TRBJ2-1; D gene: .; CDR3 DNA: TGTGCCAGCTCACCAAACCGGGACTACAATGAGCAGTTCTTC; CDR3 protein: CASSPNRDYNEQFF
V gene: TRBV7-2; clone size: .; J gene: TRBJ1-2; D gene: TRBD1; CDR3 DNA: TGTGCCAGCAGCTTAGGTTCCGGGACAGGGGCTGGCTACACCTTC; CDR3 protein: CASSLGSGTGAGYTF
V gene: TRBV20-1; clone size: once; J gene: TRBJ2-1; D gene: .; CDR3 DNA: TGCAGTGCCACGCCCGGGGGTGAGCAGTTCTTC; CDR3 protein: CSATPGGEQFF
V gene: TRBV9; clone size: once; J gene: TRBJ1-2; D gene: TRBD1; CDR3 DNA: TGTGCCAGCAGCAAAGAAAACAGGGGCTTTGATGGCTACACCTTC; CDR3 protein: CASSKENRGFDGYTF
V gene: TRBV4-2; clone size: .; J gene: TRBJ2-7; D gene: .; CDR3 DNA: TGTGCCAGCAGCCCCGGGGACACCGGATCCTACGAGCAGTACTTC; CDR3 protein: CASSPGDTGSYEQYF
V gene: TRBV4-1; clone size: once; J gene: TRBJ2-5; D gene: .; CDR3 DNA: TGCGCCAGCAGCCAAGGAAATAGGCGGGGGCTTCAAGAGACCCAGTACTTC; CDR3 protein: CASSQGNRRGLQETQYF
V gene: TRBV5-4; clone size: .; J gene: TRBJ2-5; D gene: TRBD2; CDR3 DNA: TGTGCCAGCAGCTTATTTGCGGGAGGGGGGGAGACCCAGTACTTC; CDR3 protein: CASSLFAGGGETQYF